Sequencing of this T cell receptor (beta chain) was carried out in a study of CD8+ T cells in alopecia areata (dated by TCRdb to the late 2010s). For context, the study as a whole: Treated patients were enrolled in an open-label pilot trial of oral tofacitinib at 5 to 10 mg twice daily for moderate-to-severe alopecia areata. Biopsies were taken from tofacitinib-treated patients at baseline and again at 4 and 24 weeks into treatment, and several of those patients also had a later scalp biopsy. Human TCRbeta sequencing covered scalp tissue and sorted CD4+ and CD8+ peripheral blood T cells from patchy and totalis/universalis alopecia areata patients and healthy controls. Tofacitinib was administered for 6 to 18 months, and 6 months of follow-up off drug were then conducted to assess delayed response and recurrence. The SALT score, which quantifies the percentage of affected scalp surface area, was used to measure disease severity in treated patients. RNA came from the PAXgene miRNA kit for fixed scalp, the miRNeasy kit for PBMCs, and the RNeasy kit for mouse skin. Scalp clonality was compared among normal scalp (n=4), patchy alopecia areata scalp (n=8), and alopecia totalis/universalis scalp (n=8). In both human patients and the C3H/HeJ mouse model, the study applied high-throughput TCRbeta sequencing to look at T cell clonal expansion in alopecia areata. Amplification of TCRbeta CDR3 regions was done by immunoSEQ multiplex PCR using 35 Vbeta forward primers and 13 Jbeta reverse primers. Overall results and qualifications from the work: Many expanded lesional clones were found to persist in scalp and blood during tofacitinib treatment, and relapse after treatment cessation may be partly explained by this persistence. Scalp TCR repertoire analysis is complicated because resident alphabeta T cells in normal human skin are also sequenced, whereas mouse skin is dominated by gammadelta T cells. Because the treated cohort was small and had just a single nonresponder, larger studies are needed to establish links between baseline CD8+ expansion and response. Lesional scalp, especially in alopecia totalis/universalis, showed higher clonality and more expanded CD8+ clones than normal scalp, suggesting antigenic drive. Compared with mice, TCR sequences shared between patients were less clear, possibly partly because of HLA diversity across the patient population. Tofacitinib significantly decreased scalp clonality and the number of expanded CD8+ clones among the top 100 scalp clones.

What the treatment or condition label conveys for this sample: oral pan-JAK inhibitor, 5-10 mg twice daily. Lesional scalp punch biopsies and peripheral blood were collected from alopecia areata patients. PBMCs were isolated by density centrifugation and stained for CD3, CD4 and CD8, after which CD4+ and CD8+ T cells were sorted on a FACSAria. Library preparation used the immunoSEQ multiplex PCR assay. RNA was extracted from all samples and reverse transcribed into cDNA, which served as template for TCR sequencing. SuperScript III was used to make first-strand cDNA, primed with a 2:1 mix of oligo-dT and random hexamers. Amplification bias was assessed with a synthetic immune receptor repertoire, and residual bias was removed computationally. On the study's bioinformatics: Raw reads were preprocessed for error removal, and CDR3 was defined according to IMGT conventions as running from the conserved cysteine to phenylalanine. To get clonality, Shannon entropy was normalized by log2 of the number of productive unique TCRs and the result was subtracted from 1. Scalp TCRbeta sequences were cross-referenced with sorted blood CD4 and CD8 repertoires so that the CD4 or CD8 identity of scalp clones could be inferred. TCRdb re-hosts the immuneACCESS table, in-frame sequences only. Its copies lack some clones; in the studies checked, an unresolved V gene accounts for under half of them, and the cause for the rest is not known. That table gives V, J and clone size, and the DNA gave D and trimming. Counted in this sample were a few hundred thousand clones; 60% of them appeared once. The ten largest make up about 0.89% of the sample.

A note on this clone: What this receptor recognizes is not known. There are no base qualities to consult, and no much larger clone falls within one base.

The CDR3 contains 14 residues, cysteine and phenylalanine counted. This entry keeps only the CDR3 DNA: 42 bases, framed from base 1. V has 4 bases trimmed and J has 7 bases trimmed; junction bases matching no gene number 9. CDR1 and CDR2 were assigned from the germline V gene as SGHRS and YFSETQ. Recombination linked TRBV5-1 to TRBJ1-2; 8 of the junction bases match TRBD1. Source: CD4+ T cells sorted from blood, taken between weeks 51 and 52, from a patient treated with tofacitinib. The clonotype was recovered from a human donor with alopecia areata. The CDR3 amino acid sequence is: CASSQPGQASGYTF. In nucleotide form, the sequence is TGCGCCAGCAGCCAACCGGGACAGGCATCTGGCTACACCTTC.